The entry below describes one T cell receptor beta chain. Its target is not known. A read error may explain this, as a much larger clone is one base away. The sample is drawn from a study of T cell repertoires in cytomegalovirus infection. On the study more broadly: In public TCR beta signatures, there were indications of both CMV infection and matching HLA type.

Findings and limits, study-wide: HLA-C-restricted, CMV-specific TCR beta clonotypes were dominant ex vivo. Cumulative frequency (of public TCR beta family members) identified carriers of CMV plus the relevant HLA.

TCRdb itself ran the reads through MiXCR, one entry per CDR3 protein. Here the sample spans 640,000 or so distinct CDR3 sequences, around 35% being singletons. The TCR originated in a human donor in good health (CMV status not recorded). Some clones in this sample may be carry-over from other donors' samples. The material sequenced was cultured PBMCs, taken from culture after CMV antigen stimulation.

CDR3 DNA: TGTGCCGGCAGCTTAAGGGACAGGGTCTACGAGCAGTACTTC. Translating it yields CAGSLRDRVYEQYF. The chain uses TRBV7-2 and TRBJ2-7; TRBD1 aligns across 9 bases. Per germline, CDR1 SGHTA and CDR2 FQGNSA. The CDR3 runs 14 residues.